The rows below give T cell receptor beta chains drawn from one sample of a study of cytomegalovirus exposure and HLA in healthy donors. Using immunoSEQ multiplex PCR, the repertoire was profiled, and TCRdb retains in-frame clones only, with some absent. Among 100,000 to 150,000 clones, 75% to 90% were seen once, and the ten largest hold 20%. Sequenced input: PBMCs. All receptors derive from a man between 18 and 29 years old in good health and CMV-seropositive. The CDR3 runs from the conserved cysteine through the conserved F or W. D genes are given only for firm matches. Size is omitted from some rows. Given values are once, few, many or a class for expanded clones.

D gene,clone size,V gene,J gene,CDR3 protein,CDR3 DNA
.,.,TRBV29-1,TRBJ2-7,CSVPGGSYEQYF,TGCAGCGTCCCTGGGGGGTCCTACGAGCAGTACTTC
.,.,TRBV29-1,TRBJ2-7,CSVVLGLTLEQYF,TGCAGCGTTGTCTTAGGACTAACCCTCGAGCAGTACTTC
.,.,TRBV19,TRBJ1-5,CASPTRRDQPQHF,TGTGCCAGTCCTACTCGGAGGGATCAGCCCCAGCATTTT
.,.,TRBV5-4,TRBJ1-1,CASSLGGGPGTEAFF,TGTGCCAGCAGCTTGGGGGGGGGCCCCGGCACTGAAGCTTTCTTT
.,.,TRBV15,TRBJ2-6,CATSNFVGGAGANVLTF,TGTGCCACCAGCAATTTTGTCGGGGGTGCTGGGGCCAACGTCCTGACTTTC
TRBD2,.,TRBV6-5,TRBJ2-1,CASSYTSGGGNEQFF,TGTGCCAGCAGTTACACTAGCGGGGGCGGCAATGAGCAGTTCTTC
.,.,TRBV19,TRBJ1-5,CASRGATVRVSGNQPQHF,TGTGCCAGTAGGGGGGCGACAGTCCGGGTATCTGGCAATCAGCCCCAGCATTTT
TRBD1,.,TRBV7-3,TRBJ2-7,CASSRQTGDGYEQYF,TGTGCCAGCAGCCGACAGACAGGGGATGGCTACGAGCAGTACTTC
.,.,TRBV9,TRBJ2-3,CASSELTSTDTQYF,TGTGCCAGCAGCGAGTTAACTAGCACAGATACGCAGTATTTT
TRBD2,.,TRBV10-3,TRBJ2-7,CAISDGAGGLHYEQYF,TGTGCCATCAGTGATGGAGCGGGGGGCCTACACTACGAGCAGTACTTC
.,.,TRBV10-3,TRBJ2-2,CAISYYGELFF,TGTGCCATTTCATACTACGGGGAGCTGTTTTTT
.,.,TRBV10-3,TRBJ1-1,CAISKEGGATEAFF,TGTGCCATCAGTAAGGAAGGAGGGGCCACTGAAGCTTTCTTT
.,once,TRBV10-3,TRBJ1-6,CAISEFAGINSPLHF,TGTGCCATCAGTGAGTTCGCAGGGATTAATTCACCCCTCCACTTT
.,.,TRBV10-2,TRBJ2-3,CASSDYRRSTDTQYF,TGCGCCAGCAGTGATTACAGGCGGTCCACAGATACGCAGTATTTT
TRBD1,few,TRBV6-1,TRBJ2-2,CASSEGQGSGELFF,TGTGCCAGCAGTGAGGGACAGGGAAGCGGGGAGCTGTTTTTT
.,.,TRBV18,TRBJ2-2,CASSSKQANTGELFF,TGTGCCAGCTCATCCAAACAGGCGAACACCGGGGAGCTGTTTTTT
TRBD2,.,TRBV7-8,TRBJ2-1,CASSFGTSGGDEQFF,TGTGCCAGCAGCTTCGGGACTAGCGGGGGGGATGAGCAGTTCTTC
TRBD2,.,TRBV5-7,TRBJ2-3,CASRTSGTLSTDTQYF,TGTGCCAGCAGGACTAGCGGGACCCTTAGCACAGATACGCAGTATTTT
.,.,TRBV9,TRBJ2-7,CASSVARHADEQYF,TGTGCCAGCAGCGTAGCCCGACACGCCGACGAGCAGTACTTC
.,.,TRBV10-2,TRBJ2-7,CASSSDYEASYEQYF,TGCGCCAGCAGTTCAGACTATGAGGCGTCCTACGAGCAGTACTTC
.,.,TRBV6-6,TRBJ2-7,CASSYIPGGEQYF,TGTGCCAGCAGTTACATACCAGGGGGGGAGCAGTACTTC
.,.,TRBV29-1,TRBJ2-7,CSVEDQGKQYF,TGCAGCGTTGAAGATCAGGGGAAGCAGTACTTC
.,.,TRBV20-1,TRBJ1-1,CSARRDTEAFF,TGCAGTGCCCGACGGGACACTGAAGCTTTCTTT
.,few,TRBV19,TRBJ2-2,CASSIGRDTGELFF,TGTGCCAGTAGTATAGGCAGGGATACCGGGGAGCTGTTTTTT
.,.,TRBV27,TRBJ1-1,CASSQDSKAFF,TGTGCCAGCTCCCAGGACAGTAAAGCTTTCTTT
.,.,TRBV30,TRBJ1-2,CAWSFGGGGYTF,TGTGCCTGGAGTTTTGGGGGGGGTGGCTACACCTTC
.,.,TRBV6-1,TRBJ2-7,CASSEWGSASKYF,TGTGCCAGCAGTGAATGGGGCAGTGCGAGCAAGTACTTC
.,once,TRBV5-4,TRBJ2-6,CASSLVNSGANVLTF,TGTGCCAGCAGCTTGGTTAATTCTGGGGCCAACGTCCTGACTTTC